This T cell receptor (beta chain) was captured by sequencing in a study of blood T cell repertoires in COVID-19. Whole-study context: The United States, Italy and Spain provided the acute and convalescent COVID-19 samples. From T cells, B-cell-depleted T cells, or PBMCs came the material, which was cDNA or gDNA.

Per the study methods: Reference gene primer amplification gave nucleated cell count estimates. The method was immunoSEQ multiplex PCR; TCRdb's version includes in-frame clones alone and lacks a portion of them. Clone size and V and J calls were adopted from that table, with D and trimming inferred from the DNA. The sample yields fewer than 300,000 clones, roughly 87% seen once. The germline gives CDR1 SEHNR, CDR2 FQNEAQ (reference sequence). CDR3 size: 15 residues. V gave up 4 bases and J gave up 10 bases, with 17 bases separating them. This chain links TRBV7-9 with TRBJ1-6; D may be TRBD1 (5 bases). The receptor's source is a man aged 18 to 30 with active or convalescent COVID-19. The sequenced sample was peripheral blood. The CDR3 reads CASSSGTRRESPLHF. As DNA, the CDR3 is TGTGCCAGCAGCTCGGGGACTCGGAGGGAATCACCCCTCCACTTT.